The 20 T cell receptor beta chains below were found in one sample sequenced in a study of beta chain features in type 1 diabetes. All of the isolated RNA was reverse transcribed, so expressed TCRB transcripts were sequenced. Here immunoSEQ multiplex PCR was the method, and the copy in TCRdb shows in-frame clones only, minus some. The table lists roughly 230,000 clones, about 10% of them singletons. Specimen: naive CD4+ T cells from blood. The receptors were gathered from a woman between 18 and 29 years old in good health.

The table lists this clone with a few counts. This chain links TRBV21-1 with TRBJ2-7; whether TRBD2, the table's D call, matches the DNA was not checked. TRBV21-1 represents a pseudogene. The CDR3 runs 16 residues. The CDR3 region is CASSNWGDSRAYEQYF. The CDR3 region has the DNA TGTGCCAGCAGCAATTGGGGTGATTCGAGGGCCTACGAGCAGTACTTC.

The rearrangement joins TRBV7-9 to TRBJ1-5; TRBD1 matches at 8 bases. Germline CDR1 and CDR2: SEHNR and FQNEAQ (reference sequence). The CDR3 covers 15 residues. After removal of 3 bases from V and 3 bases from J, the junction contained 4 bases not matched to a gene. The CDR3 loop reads CASSFGTGVNQPQHF. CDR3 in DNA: TGTGCCAGCAGCTTCGGGACAGGAGTCAATCAGCCCCAGCATTTT.

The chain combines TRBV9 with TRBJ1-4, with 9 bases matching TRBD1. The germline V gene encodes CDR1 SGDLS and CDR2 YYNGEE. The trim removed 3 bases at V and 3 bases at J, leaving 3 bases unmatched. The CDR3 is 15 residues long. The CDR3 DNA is TGTGCCAGCAGCGCCCGACAGGGGGCTAATGAAAAACTGTTTTTT. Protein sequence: CASSARQGANEKLFF.

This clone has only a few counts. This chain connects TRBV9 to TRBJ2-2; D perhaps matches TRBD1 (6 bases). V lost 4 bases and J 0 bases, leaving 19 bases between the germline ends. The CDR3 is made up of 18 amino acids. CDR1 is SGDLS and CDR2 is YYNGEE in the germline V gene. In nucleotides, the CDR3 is TGTGCCAGCAGCCATCGACCGGGACAAAAACCGAACACCGGGGAGCTGTTTTTT. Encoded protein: CASSHRPGQKPNTGELFF.

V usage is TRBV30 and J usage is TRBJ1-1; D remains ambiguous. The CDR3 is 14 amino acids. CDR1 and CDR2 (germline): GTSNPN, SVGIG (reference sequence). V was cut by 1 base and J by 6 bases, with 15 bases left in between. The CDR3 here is CAWSAPPSGSEAFF. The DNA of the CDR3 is TGTGCCTGGAGTGCACCCCCTAGTGGATCTGAAGCTTTCTTT.

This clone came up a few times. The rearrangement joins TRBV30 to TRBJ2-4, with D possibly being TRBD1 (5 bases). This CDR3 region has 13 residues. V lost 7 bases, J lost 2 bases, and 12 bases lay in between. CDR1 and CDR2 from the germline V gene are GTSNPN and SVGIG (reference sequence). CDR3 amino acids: CASERGTKNIQYF. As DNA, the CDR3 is TGTGCCTCCGAAAGGGGAACCAAAAACATTCAGTACTTC.

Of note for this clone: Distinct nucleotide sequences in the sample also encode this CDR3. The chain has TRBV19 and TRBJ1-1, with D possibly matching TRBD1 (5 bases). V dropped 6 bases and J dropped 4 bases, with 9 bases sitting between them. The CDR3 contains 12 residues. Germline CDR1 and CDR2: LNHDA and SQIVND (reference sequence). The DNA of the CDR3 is TGTGCCAGTAGAAGGGGCCCCACTGAAGCTTTCTTT. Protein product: CASRRGPTEAFF.

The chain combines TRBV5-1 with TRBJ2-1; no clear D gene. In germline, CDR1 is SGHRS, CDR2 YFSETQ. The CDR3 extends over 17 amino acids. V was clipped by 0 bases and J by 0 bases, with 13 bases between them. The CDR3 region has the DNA TGCGCCAGCAGCTTGGAGTTTGGGCAGAGCTCCTACAATGAGCAGTTCTTC. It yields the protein CASSLEFGQSSYNEQFF. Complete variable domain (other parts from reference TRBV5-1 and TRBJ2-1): KAGVTQTPRYLIKTRGQQVTLSCSPISGHRSVSWYQQTPGQGLQFLFEYFSETQRNKGNFPGRFSGRQFSNSRSEMNVSTLELGDSALYLCASSLEFGQSSYNEQFFGPGTRLTVL.

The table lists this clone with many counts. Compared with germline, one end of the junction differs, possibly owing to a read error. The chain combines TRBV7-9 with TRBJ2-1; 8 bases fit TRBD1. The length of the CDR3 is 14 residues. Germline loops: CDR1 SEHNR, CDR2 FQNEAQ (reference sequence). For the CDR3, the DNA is TGTGCCAGCAGCCCGACAGGGGTCTACGATGAGCAGTTCTTC. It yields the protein CASSPTGVYDEQFF.

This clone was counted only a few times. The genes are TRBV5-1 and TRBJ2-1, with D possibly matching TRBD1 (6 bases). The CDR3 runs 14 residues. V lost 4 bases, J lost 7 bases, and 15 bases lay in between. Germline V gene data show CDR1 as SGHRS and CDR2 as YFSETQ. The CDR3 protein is CASSEYRDTNEQFF. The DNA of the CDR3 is TGCGCCAGCAGCGAATACCGGGACACAAATGAGCAGTTCTTC.

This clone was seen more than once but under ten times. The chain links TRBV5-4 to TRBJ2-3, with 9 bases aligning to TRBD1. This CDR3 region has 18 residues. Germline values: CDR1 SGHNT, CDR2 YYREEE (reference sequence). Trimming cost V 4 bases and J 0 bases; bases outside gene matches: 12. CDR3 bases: TGTGCCAGCAGCGGTCGAGGGACAGGGCTTGCTAGCACAGATACGCAGTATTTT. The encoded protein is CASSGRGTGLASTDTQYF. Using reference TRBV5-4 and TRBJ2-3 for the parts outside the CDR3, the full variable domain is ETGVTQSPTHLIKTRGQQVTLRCSSQSGHNTVSWYQQALGQGPQFIFQYYREEENGRGNFPPRFSGLQFPNYSSELNVNALELDDSALYLCASSGRGTGLASTDTQYFGPGTRLTVL.

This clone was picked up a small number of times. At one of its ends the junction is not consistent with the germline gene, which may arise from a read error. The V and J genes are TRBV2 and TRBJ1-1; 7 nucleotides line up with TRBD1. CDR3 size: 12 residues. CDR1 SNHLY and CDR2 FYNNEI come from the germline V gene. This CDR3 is CASSRDRLTRGF. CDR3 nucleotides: TGTGCCAGCAGCCGGGACAGATTAACCCGGGGCTTT.

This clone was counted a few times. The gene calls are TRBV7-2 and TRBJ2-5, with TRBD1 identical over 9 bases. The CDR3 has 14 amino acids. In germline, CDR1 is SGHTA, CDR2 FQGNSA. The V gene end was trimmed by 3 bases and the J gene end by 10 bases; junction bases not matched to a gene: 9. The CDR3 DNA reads TGTGCCAGCAGCTTGAGGCCGGGACAGGGAAACCAGTACTTC. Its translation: CASSLRPGQGNQYF.

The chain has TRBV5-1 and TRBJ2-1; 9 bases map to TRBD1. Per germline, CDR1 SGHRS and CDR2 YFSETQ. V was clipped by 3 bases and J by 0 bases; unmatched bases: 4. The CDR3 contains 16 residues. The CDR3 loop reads CASSWGQGNSYNEQFF. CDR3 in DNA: TGCGCCAGCAGCTGGGGACAGGGAAACTCCTACAATGAGCAGTTCTTC. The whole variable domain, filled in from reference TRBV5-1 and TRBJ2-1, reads KAGVTQTPRYLIKTRGQQVTLSCSPISGHRSVSWYQQTPGQGLQFLFEYFSETQRNKGNFPGRFSGRQFSNSRSEMNVSTLELGDSALYLCASSWGQGNSYNEQFFGPGTRLTVL.

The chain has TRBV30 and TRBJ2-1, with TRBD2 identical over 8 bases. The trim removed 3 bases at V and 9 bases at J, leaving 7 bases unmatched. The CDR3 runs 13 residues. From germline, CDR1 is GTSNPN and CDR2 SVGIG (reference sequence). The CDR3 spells CAWSGGGWSEQFF. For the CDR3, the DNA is TGTGCCTGGAGCGGGGGGGGGTGGAGTGAGCAGTTCTTC.

The CDR3 DNA is TGTGCCAGCGGACTACAGGGGGACACTGAAGCTTTCTTT. Translated: CASGLQGDTEAFF. This chain connects TRBV6-1 to TRBJ1-1, with TRBD1 matching 8 bases. Trimming removed 8 bases from V and 3 bases from J; junction bases left unmatched: 5. Germline values: CDR1 MNHNS, CDR2 SASEGT. The CDR3 spans 13 residues.

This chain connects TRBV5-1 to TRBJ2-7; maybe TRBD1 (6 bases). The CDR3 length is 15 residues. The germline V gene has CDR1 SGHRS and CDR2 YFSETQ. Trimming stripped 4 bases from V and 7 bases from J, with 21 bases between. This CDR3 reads CASSVAGQRFTEQYF. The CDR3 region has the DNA TGCGCCAGCAGCGTGGCTGGACAGCGATTTACAGAGCAGTACTTC.

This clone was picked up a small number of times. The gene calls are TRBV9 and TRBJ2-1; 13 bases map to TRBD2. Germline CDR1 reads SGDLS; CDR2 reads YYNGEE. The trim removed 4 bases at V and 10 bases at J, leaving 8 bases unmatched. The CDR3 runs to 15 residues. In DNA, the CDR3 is TGTGCCAGCAGCCCCACTAGCGGGGGGGCCGAGGAGCAGTTCTTC. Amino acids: CASSPTSGGAEEQFF.

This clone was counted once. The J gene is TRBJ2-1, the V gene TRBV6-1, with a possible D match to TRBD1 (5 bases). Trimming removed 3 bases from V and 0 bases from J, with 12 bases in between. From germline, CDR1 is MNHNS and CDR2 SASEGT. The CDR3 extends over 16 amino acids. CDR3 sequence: CASSETPGASYNEQFF. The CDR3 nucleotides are TGTGCCAGCAGTGAGACCCCTGGGGCCTCCTACAATGAGCAGTTCTTC.

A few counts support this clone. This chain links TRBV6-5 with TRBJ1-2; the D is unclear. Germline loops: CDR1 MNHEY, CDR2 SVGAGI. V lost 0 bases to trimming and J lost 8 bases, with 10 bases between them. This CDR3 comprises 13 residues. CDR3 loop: CASSYSRSGGYTF. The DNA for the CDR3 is TGTGCCAGCAGTTACTCGAGGAGTGGGGGCTACACCTTC.